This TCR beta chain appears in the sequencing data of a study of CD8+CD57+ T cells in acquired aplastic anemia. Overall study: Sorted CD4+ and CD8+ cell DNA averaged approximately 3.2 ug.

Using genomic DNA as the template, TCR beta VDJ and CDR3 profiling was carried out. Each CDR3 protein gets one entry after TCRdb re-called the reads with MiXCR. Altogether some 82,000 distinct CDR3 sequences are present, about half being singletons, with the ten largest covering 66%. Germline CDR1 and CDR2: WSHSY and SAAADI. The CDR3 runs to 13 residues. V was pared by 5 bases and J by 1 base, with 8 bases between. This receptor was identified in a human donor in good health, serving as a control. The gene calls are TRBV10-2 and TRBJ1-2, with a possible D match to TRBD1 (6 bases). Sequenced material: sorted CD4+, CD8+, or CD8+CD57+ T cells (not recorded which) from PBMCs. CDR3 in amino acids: CASSRDINYGYTF. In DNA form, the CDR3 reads TGCGCCAGCAGTCGGGACATTAACTATGGCTACACCTTC.